This T cell receptor beta chain is drawn from a study of response to subunit inactivated influenza vaccine. Study conclusions and caveats: The authors proposed limited new T cell recruitment per seasonal influenza vaccination.

This clonotype was seen a handful of times. Its antigen is not known. TCRdb ran MiXCR on the RT-PCR reads and lists one entry per CDR3 protein. The repertoire consists of approximately 500,000 distinct CDR3 sequences, with under 15% occurring once and the leading ten covering around 12%. The sample in question was PBMCs from blood, obtained roughly 47 days after vaccination. The sequence came from a man over 45 who received an inactivated influenza vaccine.

The CDR3 coding sequence is TGTGCCAGCACCGCCTACAGTGAGAGGACAGATACGCAGTATTTT. Translated, it gives CASTAYSERTDTQYF. V gene TRBV6-1 combines with J gene TRBJ2-3; D remains ambiguous. The CDR3 contains 15 residues. The germline gives CDR1 MNHNS, CDR2 SASEGT. Trimming cost V 7 bases and J 3 bases, with 17 bases left between them.